A single sample gave rise to the 10 T cell receptor beta chains below, sequenced in a study of shared clonotypes between healthy human individuals. Sequenced by immunoSEQ multiplex PCR; TCRdb stores in-frame clones only, minus some. The sample shows roughly 1.5 million clones, roughly 98% of them seen only once. The specimen was naive CD4+ T cells sorted from blood. Subset reported: CD45RA+ positively selected. These receptors were taken from a man aged 25-40 years in good health.

This clone appeared a single time. J is TRBJ2-2 and V is TRBV28, with 10 positions matching TRBD1. This CDR3 region has 15 residues. The trim removed 10 bases at V and 6 bases at J, leaving 11 bases unmatched. Germline V gene data show CDR1 as MDHEN and CDR2 as SYDVKM. CDR3 protein: CATSSGTGVSGELFF. The CDR3 DNA reads as TGTGCCACCTCATCCGGGACAGGGGTTTCCGGGGAGCTGTTTTTT.

The chain carries TRBV14 and TRBJ1-1; no clear D gene. CDR1 and CDR2 from the germline V gene are SGHDN and FVKESK. Deletions cut 1 base from V and 6 bases from J, with 9 bases between. The CDR3 contains 13 residues. CDR3 sequence: CASSQVQIAEAFF. The DNA for the CDR3 is TGTGCCAGCAGCCAAGTACAAATAGCTGAAGCTTTCTTT.

The genes are TRBV19 and TRBJ2-5, with D perhaps matching TRBD1 or TRBD2 (5 bases each). Germline assignment: CDR1 LNHDA and CDR2 SQIVND (reference sequence). Trimming removed 5 bases at V and 2 bases at J, with 15 bases between. The CDR3 extends over 15 amino acids. The CDR3 DNA sequence: TGTGCCAGTAGTTTATGGGACGCGGGTCAAGAGACCCAGTACTTC. Residues: CASSLWDAGQETQYF.

CDR3 sequence: CAISENTEAFF. The CDR3 nucleotides read TGTGCCATCAGTGAGAACACTGAAGCTTTCTTT. The chain has TRBV10-3 and TRBJ1-1; D unclear. V shed 2 bases and J shed 2 bases, with 0 bases lying between them. The CDR3 has 11 residues. CDR1 ENHRY and CDR2 SYGVKD come from the germline V gene.

About this clone itself: Other DNA sequences within the sample encode an identical CDR3. The chain combines TRBV11-2 with TRBJ1-5, with TRBD1 matching over 8 bases. The CDR3 runs to 14 residues. In germline, CDR1 is SGHAT, CDR2 FQNNGV. The junction had 6 bases not matched to a gene; V was cut back by 5 bases and J by 6 bases. The CDR3 sequence: CASSLDRGGQPQHF. The CDR3 DNA reads TGTGCCAGCAGCCTTGACAGGGGAGGTCAGCCCCAGCATTTT.

This chain links TRBV7-9 with TRBJ2-5; 9 positions agree with TRBD2. The ends lost 4 bases at V and 5 bases at J; junction bases unmatched: 8. Germline loops: CDR1 SEHNR, CDR2 FQNEAQ (reference sequence). This CDR3 is 15 amino acids long. CDR3 residues: CASSSPGTSWETQYF. The CDR3 region has the DNA TGTGCCAGCAGCTCCCCCGGGACTAGCTGGGAGACCCAGTACTTC.

The CDR3 loop reads CASSRDRDTDTQYF. The CDR3 DNA reads TGTGCCAGCTCACGGGACAGGGATACAGATACGCAGTATTTT. The chain links TRBV18 to TRBJ2-3; 9 bases align to TRBD1. This CDR3 contains 14 residues. Per germline, CDR1 KGHSH and CDR2 LQKENI. The junction had 2 bases not matched to a gene; V was cut back by 4 bases and J by 3 bases.

This sequence joins TRBV5-1 and TRBJ2-4; possible D gene TRBD1, 5 bases. This CDR3 is 17 amino acids long. The V gene lost 1 base and the J gene lost 0 bases, with 14 bases spanning the gap. CDR1 SGHRS and CDR2 YFSETQ come from the germline V gene. The DNA of the CDR3 is TGCGCCAGCAGCTTGCGGGCAGGGCTGATAGCCAAAAACATTCAGTACTTC. As protein: CASSLRAGLIAKNIQYF.

CDR3 loop: CSAISSYEQYF. CDR3 DNA sequence: TGCAGTGCTATCAGCTCCTACGAGCAGTACTTC. V is TRBV20-1 and J is TRBJ2-7; D is unresolved. V lost 4 bases and J lost 0, with 4 bases in between. The germline gives CDR1 DFQATT, CDR2 SNEGSKA (reference sequence). The length of the CDR3 is 11 residues.

DNA of the CDR3: TGTGCCAGCAGTGGCGACAGGACGAGCACTGAAGCTTTCTTT. Its protein product is CASSGDRTSTEAFF. This chain links TRBV2 with TRBJ1-1, with D possibly TRBD1 on 6 matching bases. CDR1 and CDR2 from the germline V gene are SNHLY and FYNNEI. The CDR3 length is 14 residues. Trimming stripped 4 bases from V and 4 bases from J, with 13 bases between.